Listed below are T cell receptor beta chains from one sample, sequenced in a study of T cell repertoires in cytomegalovirus infection. Their recognized antigens are unknown. TCRdb redid the calling of the reads with MiXCR, one entry per CDR3 protein. The sample lists about a million distinct CDR3 sequences, more than 25% occurring once. Sequences were derived from cultured CD8+ T cells from PBMCs, sampled from culture after CMV antigen stimulation. The receptors here all came from a human donor in good health (CMV status not recorded). Some clones in this sample may be carry-over from other donors' samples. Each CDR3 is given with its conserved first and last residue. Each record gives: V gene, D gene, J gene, CDR3 protein. The D gene is left open where the match is weak.

>TRBV6-2/TRBV6-3|-|TRBJ2-1
CASSYSGIGSYNEQFF
>TRBV6-7|-|TRBJ1-2
CASSCPKGITNYGYTF
>TRBV6-2/TRBV6-3|-|TRBJ2-3
CASSWVDIPRLDTQYF
>TRBV6-2/TRBV6-3|-|TRBJ1-2
CASSYQGRYGYTF
>TRBV7-2|-|TRBJ1-1
CASSPFLGQGRGEAFF
>TRBV4-1|-|TRBJ1-5
CASSQEHSSNQPQHF
>TRBV13|-|TRBJ2-1
CASSFPGADEQFF
>TRBV10-3|TRBD1|TRBJ1-1
CAISATTGLNTEAFF
>TRBV7-6|TRBD1|TRBJ1-4
CASSDRVEKLFF
>TRBV6-5|TRBD2|TRBJ2-7
CASSRLAGDLTYEQYF
>TRBV6-2/TRBV6-3|TRBD2|TRBJ2-3
CASSNPGLAGGLEDTQYF
>TRBV15|TRBD1|TRBJ2-7
CATSTWDRGPSYEQYF
>TRBV7-6|-|TRBJ1-1
CASSLSPPDKNTEAFF
>TRBV6-5|-|TRBJ2-1
CASSYSPPPDGNEQFF
>TRBV7-3|TRBD1|TRBJ1-1
CASSSKGAAEAFF
>TRBV2|TRBD1|TRBJ1-6
CASSEPPGQGLFLGSPLHF
>TRBV7-2|-|TRBJ2-3
CASSLQGLSTDTQYF
>TRBV6-2/TRBV6-3|-|TRBJ2-3
CASSYSKVVASDTQYF
>TRBV7-9|TRBD1|TRBJ2-5
CASSLSTGDGETQYF
>TRBV9|TRBD2|TRBJ2-3
CASSTHPGLITDTQYF
>TRBV10-3|TRBD2|TRBJ2-1
CAISESSTSGGHHYNEQFF
>TRBV7-4|-|TRBJ1-2
CASSLKANLYGYTF
>TRBV12-3/TRBV12-4|-|TRBJ1-2
CASNQGMGYTF
>TRBV28|-|TRBJ2-2
CASSLTSGPTGELFF
>TRBV5-1|-|TRBJ2-4
CASSWVISGEVAKNIQYF
>TRBV20-1|-|TRBJ2-7
CSLYRDTSYEQYF
>TRBV12-3/TRBV12-4|TRBD1|TRBJ2-1
CASSPQGNIYNEQFF
>TRBV19|-|TRBJ1-1
CASSYFLGDKAFF
>TRBV28|-|TRBJ2-3
CASRGGASYTDTQYF
>TRBV27|-|TRBJ2-7
CASSTNFYEQYF
>TRBV27|-|TRBJ1-1
CASSLSWGVEFTEAFF
>TRBV6-4|-|TRBJ1-1
CASSARAGTEAFF
>TRBV28|-|TRBJ1-5
CASSWGWGNQPQHF
>TRBV12-3/TRBV12-4|-|TRBJ2-1
CASTDGNEQFF
>TRBV7-9|-|TRBJ2-1
CASSSRPRGENEQFF
>TRBV4-1|-|TRBJ1-6
CASSRGWGNSPLHF
>TRBV14|TRBD2|TRBJ2-2
CANSQIAGGTGELFF
>TRBV28|TRBD1|TRBJ1-1
CASSSQTGGHKGQGAAFF
>TRBV7-2|TRBD2|TRBJ2-7
CASSLDGLVTYEQYF
>TRBV6-5|-|TRBJ1-2
CASRSRGTNYGYTF
>TRBV7-6|TRBD2|TRBJ2-1
CASNLAGGPSNEQFF
>TRBV27|-|TRBJ1-6
CASSLYGTGLVADNSPRHF
>TRBV7-6|TRBD1|TRBJ2-3
CANSLSTGLSTDTQYF
>TRBV7-6|-|TRBJ2-3
CASSLGQYTDTQYF
>TRBV12-3/TRBV12-4|-|TRBJ1-2
CASTSGLYSAGYTF
>TRBV3-1|-|TRBJ1-1
CASSPRTFPSEAFF
>TRBV2|-|TRBJ1-3
CASSAGKLGISSGNTIYF
>TRBV19|-|TRBJ1-1
CASSIEGLGMDTEAFF
>TRBV12-3/TRBV12-4|TRBD1|TRBJ2-1
CASVGTGNEQFF
>TRBV20-1|-|TRBJ2-7
CSARERGDSYEQYF
>TRBV6-5|TRBD1|TRBJ2-3
CASSPGQGVLTDTQYF
>TRBV24-1|-|TRBJ2-1
CATSAQPTGPSYNEQFF
>TRBV5-1|-|TRBJ2-2
CASSLGDLPGELFF
>TRBV7-6|-|TRBJ2-1
CASSQNWGGGNEQFF
>TRBV9|TRBD1|TRBJ1-2
CASSGGDRGYHGYTF
>TRBV28|-|TRBJ2-1
CATLGDSGANEQFF
>TRBV19|-|TRBJ1-2
CATRGAAYGYTF
>TRBV6-5|-|TRBJ2-1
CASSYFRGGGEQFF
>TRBV5-6|TRBD1|TRBJ1-5
CASSFRGGGRGHQPQHF
>TRBV6-8|-|TRBJ1-4
CASSWAVGDEKLFF